Below, 4 T cell receptor beta chains from the same sample are listed, as sequenced in a study of CD8+ T cells in alopecia areata (dated by TCRdb to 2016 to 2018). The library was generated by the immunoSEQ multiplex PCR assay. RNA was extracted from all samples and reverse transcribed into cDNA, which served as template for TCR sequencing. TCRdb obtained this table from immuneACCESS and retained in-frame rearrangements with V and J assigned. These tables miss some clones; where compared with another copy, unresolved V genes account for less than half of the shortfall, and the remainder is unexplained. The sample table holds more than 200,000 clones, of which more than 60% were seen once. The biggest ten clones account for roughly 1.2% of the sample. The treatment or condition label on this specimen signifies: oral pan-JAK inhibitor, 5-10 mg twice daily. Sequenced here: CD4+ T cells sorted from blood, sampled at approximately week 42, from a patient treated with tofacitinib. These receptors were obtained from a human donor with alopecia areata.

Only a few counts were recorded for this clone. The CDR3 DNA is TGCGCCAGCAGCTTGGCCACAGGGGGCTATGAGCAGTTCTTC. Amino acids: CASSLATGGYEQFF. The chain joins TRBV5-1 to TRBJ2-1; TRBD1 matches 9 bases. The CDR3 loop spans 14 amino acids. Germline V gene data show CDR1 as SGHRS and CDR2 as YFSETQ. Trimming cost V 0 bases and J 8 bases; bases outside gene matches: 3.

This sequence joins TRBV5-6 and TRBJ2-7; the D gene is possibly TRBD2 (5 bases). The V and J ends lost 4 bases and 3 bases respectively, with 8 bases between them. From germline, CDR1 is SGHDT and CDR2 YYEEEE. This CDR3 contains 12 residues. In nucleotides, the CDR3 is TGTGCCAGCAGCCGAGGGCGCTACGAGCAGTACTTC. Translation gives CASSRGRYEQYF. Using reference TRBV5-6 and TRBJ2-7 for the parts outside the CDR3, the full variable domain is DAGVTQSPTHLIKTRGQQVTLRCSPKSGHDTVSWYQQALGQGPQFIFQYYEEEERQRGNFPDRFSGHQFPNYSSELNVNALLLGDSALYLCASSRGRYEQYFGPGTRLTVT.

There are a few counts of this clone. This chain links TRBV5-6 with TRBJ1-5; a possible D gene is TRBD1 (6 bases). The germline CDR1 and CDR2 sequences are SGHDT and YYEEEE. Trimming removed 2 bases from V and 7 bases from J, with 13 bases in between. The CDR3 extends over 14 amino acids. The CDR3 DNA is TGTGCCAGCAGCTTCCAGGGGAACAGCCAGCCCCAGCATTTT. Translation: CASSFQGNSQPQHF.

For this clone: The sample holds other DNA sequences that translate to the same CDR3. The chain carries TRBV5-1 and TRBJ2-7; TRBD2 might be the D (6 bases). Germline V gene data show CDR1 as SGHRS and CDR2 as YFSETQ. V lost 0 bases and J lost 2, with 12 bases in between. The CDR3 extends over 15 amino acids. The CDR3 reads CASSLEGLRPYEQYF. In DNA, the CDR3 is TGCGCCAGCAGCTTGGAGGGACTGAGGCCCTACGAGCAGTACTTC.